Below are 31 T cell receptor beta chains sequenced from a single sample in a study of OX40 agonist ivuxolimab in advanced cancers. Produced via immunoSEQ multiplex PCR; TCRdb's table is partial and in-frame only. The sample includes approximately 14,000 clones, about 90% seen only once; the top ten take 67%. The sample was CD4+ or CD8+ T cells sorted from blood, taken in a trial of the OX40 agonist ivuxolimab. The receptors originated from an adult with an advanced solid tumor such as melanoma, head and neck, liver or kidney cancer.

The genes are TRBV29-1 and TRBJ2-1; D may be TRBD2 (5 bases). V lost 5 bases and J 0 bases, leaving 11 bases between the germline ends. Germline CDR1 and CDR2: SQVTM and ANQGSEA. This CDR3 spans 14 amino acids. CDR3 loop: CSVLLASSYNEQFF. CDR3 in DNA: TGCAGCGTTCTCCTAGCAAGCTCCTACAATGAGCAGTTCTTC.

The chain uses TRBV9 and TRBJ1-3; D remains unclear. Deletions cut 4 bases from V and 0 bases from J, with 20 bases between. The CDR3 runs to 18 residues. From germline, CDR1 is SGDLS and CDR2 YYNGEE. CDR3 loop: CASSPLPRPWSSGNTIYF. The DNA for the CDR3 is TGTGCCAGCAGCCCTCTTCCTCGGCCTTGGAGCTCTGGAAACACCATATATTTT.

This chain joins TRBV4-1 and TRBJ2-7; D is unresolved. The CDR3 loop spans 13 amino acids. CDR1 and CDR2 (germline): MGHRA, YSYEKL. V was shortened by 4 bases and J by 2 bases, with 9 bases between the two germline ends. The CDR3 spells CASSPQATYEQYF. Here the CDR3 DNA reads TGCGCCAGCAGCCCCCAGGCCACCTACGAGCAGTACTTC.

This clone has more than one count but fewer than ten. The V call is TRBV6-5, the J call TRBJ1-5; 8 bases are shared with TRBD1. J gave up 3 bases and V 6 bases, and 4 bases lay outside the gene matches. The CDR3 sequence is 14 residues long. Germline CDR1 reads MNHEY; CDR2 reads SVGAGI. CDR3 sequence (DNA): TGTGCCAGCAGCCAGGGACAGGTCAATCAGCCCCAGCATTTT. It specifies CASSQGQVNQPQHF.

V and J are TRBV4-1 and TRBJ1-1; D uncertain. V was pared by 1 base and J by 1 base, with 4 bases between. Germline assignment: CDR1 MGHRA and CDR2 YSYEKL. The CDR3 runs to 13 residues. This chain's CDR3 is CASSQGGNTEAFF. The CDR3 DNA sequence: TGCGCCAGCAGCCAAGGGGGGAACACTGAAGCTTTCTTT.

The V gene is TRBV28, the J gene TRBJ1-1; tentatively, D is TRBD1 (5 bases). The germline gives CDR1 MDHEN, CDR2 SYDVKM. CDR3 length: 14 residues. V lost 6 bases and J 0 bases, leaving 11 bases between the germline ends. The CDR3: CASSKTVMNTEAFF. The CDR3 nucleotides are TGTGCCAGCAGCAAGACAGTCATGAACACTGAAGCTTTCTTT.

This chain connects TRBV5-1 to TRBJ2-5; D is ambiguous. CDR3 length: 15 amino acids. CDR1 and CDR2 from the germline V gene are SGHRS and YFSETQ. The V end was cut by 7 bases, the J end by 1 base, with 17 bases between. The CDR3 region is CASAIAWQAQETQYF. As DNA, the CDR3 is TGCGCCAGCGCCATTGCCTGGCAGGCCCAAGAGACCCAGTACTTC.

The V call is TRBV5-5, the J call TRBJ1-2; D perhaps matches TRBD1 (5 bases). Looked up from germline, CDR1 is SGHKS and CDR2 is YYEKEE (reference sequence). Trimming shortened V by 3 bases and J by 7 bases, and 19 bases separated the two germline ends. This CDR3 region has 15 residues. The CDR3 DNA reads as TGTGCCAGCAGCTCCCTTTTGGCATCCAGGGCTGGCTACACCTTC. Amino acids: CASSSLLASRAGYTF.

This chain joins TRBV4-1 and TRBJ1-2, with 8 bases aligning to TRBD1. In germline, CDR1 is MGHRA, CDR2 YSYEKL. V lost 0 bases and J lost 3; bases outside the gene matches: 3. CDR3 length: 15 amino acids. CDR3 protein: CASSQEGTGYYGYTF. The CDR3 DNA reads TGCGCCAGCAGCCAAGAGGGGACAGGATACTATGGCTACACCTTC.

This chain joins TRBV4-1 and TRBJ2-3; D is uncertain. V was cut by 2 bases and J by 5 bases, with 11 bases left in between. This CDR3 has 14 amino acids. In germline, CDR1 is MGHRA, CDR2 YSYEKL. CDR3 nucleotides: TGCGCCAGCAGCCAATATTATAGAGGAGATACGCAGTATTTT. Translating it yields CASSQYYRGDTQYF.

V and J are TRBV29-1 and TRBJ2-2; TRBD2 matches at 9 bases. The V segment lost 5 bases and the J segment 0 bases; nucleotides outside the gene matches: 10. Germline CDR1 reads SQVTM; CDR2 reads ANQGSEA. CDR3 length equals 17 residues. This chain's CDR3 is CSVSASGENPNTGELFF. The DNA for the CDR3 is TGCAGCGTTTCGGCTAGCGGGGAAAACCCGAACACCGGGGAGCTGTTTTTT.

This sequence joins TRBV11-1 and TRBJ2-7, with D tentatively TRBD2 (6 bases). The length of the CDR3 is 14 residues. CDR1 SGHAT and CDR2 FQDESV come from the germline V gene (reference sequence). Trimming shortened V by 5 bases and J by 3 bases, and 14 bases separated the two germline ends. In DNA form, the CDR3 reads TGTGCCAGCAGCGGCGGGGACGGTCTCTACGAGCAGTACTTC. As protein: CASSGGDGLYEQYF.

The V and J genes are TRBV5-1 and TRBJ1-1; D possibly corresponds to TRBD1 (5 bases). Per the germline V gene, CDR1 is SGHRS and CDR2 is YFSETQ. The CDR3 contains 14 residues. The ends were cut back, 5 bases at V and 5 bases at J, with 16 bases in the middle. The chain's CDR3 is CASSQGLPGTEAFF. CDR3 in DNA: TGCGCCAGCAGTCAGGGACTACCCGGAACTGAAGCTTTCTTT.

V is TRBV30 and J is TRBJ2-7, with 7 bases fitting TRBD1. CDR1 GTSNPN and CDR2 SVGIG come from the germline V gene (reference sequence). J lost 5 bases, V lost 5 bases, and 12 bases had no gene match. The CDR3 has 14 amino acids. CDR3 in DNA: TGTGCCTGGGGCAGGGGGTCGGGGCTAAACGAGCAGTACTTC. As protein: CAWGRGSGLNEQYF.

This chain joins TRBV4-1 and TRBJ2-7, with D tentatively TRBD2 (5 bases). This CDR3 has 14 residues. Germline CDR1 is MGHRA and CDR2 is YSYEKL. Trimming cost V 2 bases and J 6 bases, with 14 bases left between them. The CDR3 reads CASSQKGAGGEQYF. CDR3 coding DNA: TGCGCCAGCAGCCAAAAAGGAGCCGGAGGCGAGCAGTACTTC.

V gene TRBV7-8 combines with J gene TRBJ1-3; D remains unclear. Germline CDR1 is SGHVS and CDR2 is FQNEAQ. The length of the CDR3 is 16 residues. Between the trimmed V and J ends, which lost 5 bases and 0 bases, there was a span of 14 bases. The CDR3 here is CASSDGSRGSGNTIYF. The CDR3 coding sequence is TGTGCCAGCAGCGATGGATCCCGGGGCTCTGGAAACACCATATATTTT.

The chain couples TRBV9 to TRBJ2-7; 8 bases are a match to TRBD1. Germline loops: CDR1 SGDLS, CDR2 YYNGEE. The CDR3 is made up of 13 amino acids. J gave up 7 bases and V 4 bases, and 7 bases lay outside the gene matches. The CDR3 loop reads CASSSQGAWEQYF. The CDR3 region has the DNA TGTGCCAGCAGCTCCCAGGGGGCTTGGGAGCAGTACTTC.

The chain employs TRBV4-1 and TRBJ2-2, with 7 bases fitting TRBD2. Germline CDR1 is MGHRA and CDR2 is YSYEKL. The V segment lost 1 base and the J segment 4 bases; nucleotides outside the gene matches: 3. The CDR3 runs 15 residues. CDR3 nucleotide sequence: TGCGCCAGCAGCCAAGTGGGAGGGTTCACCGGGGAGCTGTTTTTT. This codes for CASSQVGGFTGELFF.

This clone was detected only once. The chain couples TRBV7-8 to TRBJ1-2; weak D call: TRBD1 (6 bases). Deletions cut 0 bases from V and 6 bases from J, with 8 bases between. The CDR3 is 13 residues long. Germline loops: CDR1 SGHVS, CDR2 FQNEAQ. CDR3 sequence: CASSLAGGDGYTF. The CDR3 DNA reads TGTGCCAGCAGCTTAGCCGGGGGCGATGGCTACACCTTC. The full variable domain, in which reference TRBV7-8 and TRBJ1-2 provide the parts outside the CDR3, is GAGVSQSPRYKVAKRGQDVALRCDPISGHVSLFWYQQALGQGPEFLTYFQNEAQLDKSGLPSDRFFAERPEGSVSTLKIQRTQQEDSAVYLCASSLAGGDGYTFGSGTRLTVV.

The chain is built from TRBV11-2 and TRBJ2-7; 7 nucleotides match TRBD1. Trimming at V came to 5 bases and at J to 2 bases, leaving 9 bases not matched to a gene. The CDR3 has 15 amino acids. The germline gives CDR1 SGHAT, CDR2 FQNNGV. This chain's CDR3 is CASSLEATGTYEQYF. CDR3 sequence (DNA): TGTGCCAGCAGCCTTGAAGCGACAGGGACCTACGAGCAGTACTTC.

The V gene is TRBV9, the J gene TRBJ2-2, with TRBD2 as a possible D gene (6 bases). Germline V gene lookup returns CDR1 SGDLS and CDR2 YYNGEE. The V and J ends lost 0 bases and 4 bases respectively, with 10 bases between them. CDR3 length: 15 amino acids. The CDR3 bases are TGTGCCAGCAGCGTAGAACTAGCAGCCACCGGGGAGCTGTTTTTT. Translation: CASSVELAATGELFF.

The genes are TRBV7-6 and TRBJ2-7; the D gene is possibly TRBD1 (5 bases). This CDR3 is built from 11 residues. V gave up 6 bases and J gave up 6 bases, with 9 bases separating them. The germline V gene has CDR1 SGHVS and CDR2 FNYEAQ. The CDR3 DNA sequence: TGTGCCAGCAGTGCAGGGATCGAGCAGTACTTC. It encodes CASSAGIEQYF.

V gene TRBV10-1 combines with J gene TRBJ2-5, with 7 positions matching TRBD1. This CDR3 is built from 13 residues. After removal of 2 bases from V and 11 bases from J, the junction contained 8 bases not matched to a gene. CDR1 and CDR2 from the germline V gene are WNHNN and SYGVQD (reference sequence). CDR3 loop: CASSEARGREQYF. The CDR3 region has the DNA TGCGCCAGCAGTGAGGCCAGGGGGAGAGAGCAGTACTTC.

This clone was counted between two and nine times. The chain has TRBV4-3 and TRBJ2-5; D is perhaps TRBD2 (6 bases). V lost 5 bases and J lost 5, with 6 bases in between. Germline lookup yields CDR1 LGHNA and CDR2 YSLEER. This CDR3 region has 11 residues. This chain's CDR3 is CASSGGETQYF. CDR3 sequence (DNA): TGCGCCAGCAGCGGGGGGGAGACCCAGTACTTC.

This chain uses TRBV13 with TRBJ1-3, with D unclear. The CDR3 sequence is 14 residues long. Germline V lookup: CDR1 PRHDT, CDR2 FYEKMQ (reference sequence). The germline V and J ends were trimmed by 1 base and 2 bases, with 6 bases remaining between them. The CDR3 protein is CASSLDGTGNTIYF. The CDR3, as DNA: TGTGCCAGCAGCTTAGACGGTACTGGAAACACCATATATTTT.

This rearrangement joins TRBV11-3 to TRBJ1-2; D call uncertain. V was pared by 1 base and J by 2 bases, with 8 bases between. The length of the CDR3 is 14 residues. The V gene's germline CDR1 is SGHNT and CDR2 YENEEA. The chain's CDR3 is CASSLGSQNYGYTF. For the CDR3, the DNA is TGTGCCAGCAGCTTAGGAAGTCAGAACTATGGCTACACCTTC.

In this sample, this clone turned up once. The V gene is TRBV5-8, the J gene TRBJ1-1; 12 bases match TRBD1. CDR1 is SGHTS, CDR2 YDEGEE, per germline. With 3 bases clipped from V and 0 bases from J, the junction kept 6 bases outside the gene matches. The CDR3 has 17 amino acids. The DNA of the CDR3 is TGTGCCAGCAGCTACGCGGGACAGGGGGCTATGAACACTGAAGCTTTCTTT. Its translation: CASSYAGQGAMNTEAFF. The full variable domain, completed using reference TRBV5-8 and TRBJ1-1, is EAGVTQSPTHLIKTRGQQATLRCSPISGHTSVYWYQQALGLGLQFLLWYDEGEERNRGNFPPRFSGRQFPNYSSELNVNALELEDSALYLCASSYAGQGAMNTEAFFGQGTRLTVV.

The CDR3 sequence is CASSQGTAKNIQYF. As DNA, the CDR3 is TGTGCCAGCAGTCAGGGTACGGCCAAAAACATTCAGTACTTC. The chain uses TRBV25-1 and TRBJ2-4, with D perhaps TRBD1 (5 bases). The CDR3 length is 14 residues. V was clipped by 5 bases and J by 1 base, with 9 bases between them. The germline V gene encodes CDR1 MGHDK and CDR2 SYGVNS.

This clone was counted once. The chain couples TRBV19 to TRBJ1-5; D is uncertain. The CDR3 is 15 residues long. V lost 2 bases to trimming and J lost 4 bases, with 12 bases between them. Germline V gene lookup returns CDR1 LNHDA and CDR2 SQIVND (reference sequence). The CDR3 DNA is TGTGCCAGTAGTATATTTGGGGAGGGTAATCAGCCCCAGCATTTT. Amino acids: CASSIFGEGNQPQHF.

V and J are TRBV7-3 and TRBJ2-1; 14 bases match TRBD2. CDR3 length: 15 residues. Germline assignment: CDR1 SGHTA and CDR2 FQGTGA. After removal of 4 bases from V and 8 bases from J, the junction contained 4 bases not matched to a gene. As DNA, the CDR3 is TGTGCCAGCAGCTCCGGGACTAGCGGGAGAGATGAGCAGTTCTTC. Its protein product is CASSSGTSGRDEQFF.

The rearrangement links TRBV4-1 to TRBJ2-3; 8 nucleotides match TRBD2. CDR1 and CDR2 from the germline V gene are MGHRA and YSYEKL. The CDR3 has 15 residues. Trimming removed 1 base from V and 4 bases from J; junction bases left unmatched: 4. CDR3 loop: CASSQAGRAPDTQYF. The CDR3 DNA reads as TGCGCCAGCAGCCAAGCCGGGAGGGCCCCAGATACGCAGTATTTT.